This T cell receptor (beta chain) was sequenced in a study of blood T cells in healthy people across ages (dated by TCRdb to between 2015 and 2017). Notes on the research overall: Template switching captured roughly one uniquely barcoded TCR beta cDNA molecule per two T cells in model experiments. Using deep sequencing normalized with unique cDNA molecular identifiers, the study measured how TCR beta repertoire diversity changes with age. Donors were grouped into four age groups: young (average roughly 15 years), middle-aged (roughly 38), aged (around 60) and long-lived (approximately 81). To avoid experimental bias, donors of different ages were randomly spread across the sequencing lanes. Using the same blood draw, the study looked at two additional independent replicas of 1 million unique cDNA reads for two donors, one aged 18 to 30 and the other aged 80 or older.

In the case of this clonotype: Its cognate antigen has yet to be identified. No quality values exist for individual bases; no much larger clone is one base distant.

Library construction relied on 5' RACE. For sequencing, an Illumina HiSeq 2500 was employed. A second PCR of about 6 to 12 cycles was run with a J-beta primer mix and a sample-barcoded 5' primer. Each TCR beta cDNA molecule received a unique molecular identifier from a template-switch 5' adaptor carrying 12 random nucleotides. Each sample yielded at least 3 million CDR3-containing paired-end reads. The Mint cDNA synthesis kit, primed by a TRBC-specific oligonucleotide, was used to synthesize first-strand cDNA from all RNA. Following uracil-DNA glycosylase treatment, a first 18-cycle PCR with universal primers M1SS and BC2_uni_R was performed on all cDNA. The authors' analysis ran thus. Normalization of each sample was performed by random selection of 1 million high-quality reads, each carrying a distinct molecular identifier. Reads sharing molecular identifiers were discarded rather than binned into consensus sequences. CDR3 identification, clonotype clustering and error correction used MiTCR with a Q25 quality threshold and the strictest error-elimination algorithm. Lower-bound total TCR beta diversity was estimated with a nonparametric unseen species model using Euler transformation. TCRdb handled the public reads itself, with Q25 trimming in fastp and clone calling in MiXCR, and kept productive beta chains. Rows with one shared CDR3 protein collapse into an entry with the most common genes and DNA. TCRdb's processing, not the authors', yielded these V and J calls. The sample yields over a million distinct CDR3 sequences; roughly 45% were counted once. The ten top clones hold roughly 7.7% of the sample.

Its CDR3 holds 13 amino acids, cysteine through phenylalanine. Kept here is only the CDR3 DNA, which spans 39 bases and is read in frame from base 1. V loses 3 bases of germline sequence and J loses 1 base, and the interval between the two ends is 6 bases. The germline V gene specifies MNHNS as CDR1 and SASEGT as CDR2. Overall results and qualifications from the work: Because profiling used bulk unsorted PBMCs, naive and antigen-experienced compartments could not be compared conclusively. Estimates of total diversity based on one million sequenced T cells were considered lower bounds and underestimates. There was a strong correlation between observed TCR beta diversity and the percentage of naive T cells measured by flow cytometry. As age increased, observed TCR beta diversity per million T cells dropped in a roughly linear way, and a significant reduction was already evident by age approximately 40. The long-lived group showed more naive CD4+ T cells, fewer expanded clones and increased TCR diversity than the aged group, suggesting age selection. Because donor CMV infection status was unknown, age-related changes in expanded clonotypes were potentially confounded.

Donors were a few dozen systemically healthy Caucasian individuals from Russia aged about 6 to 100 years. About 10 milliliters of peripheral blood were drawn from each donor into EDTA-treated Vacutainer tubes. PBMCs were isolated by Ficoll-Paque density-gradient centrifugation, with at least 6 million obtained per sample. Trizol reagent was used to extract total RNA from PBMCs, with at least 6 micrograms per sample. For every donor, flow cytometry on a PBMC aliquot measured the percentage of naive CD45RAhigh/CD27high T cells. Sequences were obtained from blood. The chain was built from TRBV6-1 and TRBJ1-1; no D gene is confidently identified. The receptor was isolated from a woman in her late teens or twenties in good health. The CDR3 loop reads CASSDGQNTEAFF. The sequence in DNA is TGTGCCAGCAGTGACGGGCAGAACACTGAAGCTTTCTTT.